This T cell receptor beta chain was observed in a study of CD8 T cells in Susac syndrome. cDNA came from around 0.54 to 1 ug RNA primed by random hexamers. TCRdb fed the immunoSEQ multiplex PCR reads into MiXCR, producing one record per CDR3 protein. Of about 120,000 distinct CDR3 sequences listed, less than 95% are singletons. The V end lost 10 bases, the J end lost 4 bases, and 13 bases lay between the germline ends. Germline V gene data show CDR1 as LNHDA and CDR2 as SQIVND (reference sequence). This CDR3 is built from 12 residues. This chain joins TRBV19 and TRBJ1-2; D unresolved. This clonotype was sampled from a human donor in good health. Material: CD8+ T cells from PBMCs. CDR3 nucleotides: TGTGCCACGTTCAGCGTTCCCTATGGCTACACCTTC. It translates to CATFSVPYGYTF. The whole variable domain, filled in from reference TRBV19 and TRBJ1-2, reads DGGITQSPKYLFRKEGQNVTLSCEQNLNHDAMYWYRQDPGQGLRLIYYSQIVNDFQKGDIAEGYSVSREKKESFPLTVTSAQKNPTAFYLCATFSVPYGYTFGSGTRLTVV.